This T cell receptor (beta chain) is drawn from a study of T cell responses to AZD1222 COVID-19 vaccine. The CDR3 loop spans 14 amino acids. Germline V gives CDR1 MDHEN, CDR2 SYDVKM. The junction had 8 bases not matched to a gene; V was cut back by 7 bases and J by 3 bases. Method: immunoSEQ multiplex PCR; TCRdb's copy keeps in-frame clones and lacks some. The sample records about 55,000 clones, about 90% being singletons. The sample in question was peripheral blood, obtained on day 0 of AZD1222 vaccination. This receptor was taken from an adult in good health. This chain connects TRBV28 to TRBJ2-7; 8 bases are a match to TRBD1. The CDR3 sequence: CASIRTGTIYEQYF. CDR3 coding DNA: TGTGCCAGCATCAGGACAGGGACCATCTACGAGCAGTACTTC.